This T cell receptor (beta chain) was recovered during a study of identical twins (dated by TCRdb to the mid-2010s). A note on the overall study: To test whether fetal clonotypes persist, the study used deep sequencing on TCR alpha and beta repertoires from monozygotic twins, unrelated adults of various ages, and cord blood. To rule out contamination, replicate twin experiments were performed at different times with different library preparation protocols.

Libraries were made using 5' RACE. The reads were generated on an Illumina HiSeq 2000. Template switching introduced a universal primer binding site; the final cDNA contained a unique molecular identifier, enabling accurate counting of TCR cDNA molecules. Specific primers in the conserved constant-segment region were used to synthesize first-strand cDNA for TCR alpha and beta chains. To control for contamination, every cDNA library was double barcoded, receiving both a SMART-Mk sample barcode and Illumina barcodes. TruSeq adapter sequences along with Illumina sample barcodes were introduced in two successive PCR steps. TCR alpha and beta cDNA libraries were sequenced on the Illumina HiSeq platform with custom primers. Under the source paper's analysis protocol: Raw reads were processed with MiGEC to extract unique molecular identifiers, and MiXCR was used to determine CDR3 positions. Recombination models were inferred per individual with the repgenHMM and IGoR tools using an EM algorithm. Shared clonotype analysis was performed with the tcR package in R, normalizing sharing by the product of cloneset sizes. Out-of-frame nonproductive sequences were analyzed to study raw recombination free of thymic and clonal selection effects. TCRdb applied fastp at Q25 and MiXCR to the public reads, then kept only in-frame beta chains. A single entry per CDR3 protein holds the most common genes and DNA from its merged rows. The authors' filters were not applied to this entry. The sample table contains about 720,000 distinct CDR3 sequences; only one count was recorded for around a sixth of them. The top ten clones comprise about an eighth of the sample.

What the research found in general, with its limitations: Compared with coincidental sharing between unrelated individuals, an excess of low generation-probability sequences was observed among out-of-frame TCR alpha sequences shared between twins. In monozygotic twins, out-of-frame TCR alpha sharing was systematically underestimated by recombination models, although the models agreed with sharing between unrelated individuals. Abundant cord blood beta clonotypes had fewer insertions, young adult naive repertoires showed a similar but weaker trend, and memory repertoires showed no such trend. Zero-insertion analyses could be partly confounded by invariant T cells such as MAIT and iNKT, though diverse VJ usage argued against such confounding for most clonotypes. A weaker excess of twin sharing was found in beta out-of-frame sequences because the signal-to-noise ratio was lowered by fewer shared sequences. Conclusions relied on cross-sectional statistical analysis, since the same donors could not be followed over many years.

Every donor in the study was a healthy Caucasian. Three pairs of female monozygotic twins, all aged about 18 to 29 years, made up the twin cohort. The RNA used for TCR libraries was isolated from peripheral blood mononuclear cells. From a lookup of the germline V gene, CDR1 and CDR2 are SGHVS and FQNEAQ. V lost 2 bases and J lost 5 bases; the stretch between them is 10 bases long. From cysteine to phenylalanine, the CDR3 is 13 amino acids long. Just the 39-base CDR3 DNA is kept, in frame starting at base 1. On this clonotype itself: What antigen it recognizes has not been identified. The record has no base qualities; no much larger clone is one base away.

In addition, the sample was reused for a study of T cells expressing NK-cell markers. As described in the second report: In sorted CD3+CD56+NKG2C+, CD3+CD56+NKG2C- and CD3+CD56-NKG2C+ T-cell subsets from about 8 donors, TCR beta-chain repertoires were profiled. Seven of the eight sequenced donors were HCMV-seropositive and one was HCMV-seronegative. In several experiments an anti-gammadeltaTCR antibody was added to restrict sorting to alphabetaTCR-expressing T cells. In roughly six donors, the dominant CD3+CD56+NKG2C+ clonotypes were among the top 10 CD8+ clonotypes and accounted for roughly 1.0-8% of CD8+ T cells. Those dominant clonotypes were again the most abundant among CD3+CD56-NKG2C+ cells in a few donors, at roughly 25-65%. Whether the expanded NKG2C-expressing T cell clones were specific for HCMV antigens was left unclear. Randomly selected healthy volunteers, three men and five women, were used as the eight sequenced donors. HCMV serostatus was determined by detecting HCMV-specific IgG in serum with a commercial ELISA kit. Bulk peripheral blood T-cell repertoires were additionally sequenced from unsorted PBMC for over 5 donors. MIGEC handled demultiplexing of the reads and grouping by UMI, while MiTCR was used to assemble and quantify clonotypes. To exclude erroneous sequences, any TCR cDNA sequence not supported by at least two reads was discarded. The tcR package was used for downstream repertoire analysis, and clonotypes were matched between fractions using CDR3 nucleotide sequence together with V segment. VDJmatch was used to annotate antigen specificity against VDJdb, with one amino acid substitution allowed in CDR3.

This receptor chain uses TRBV7-8 and TRBJ2-7; the D gene identity is not certain. Specimen: PBMCs. The receptor was derived from a woman aged 18-35 years in good health. The CDR3 region reads CASSLRAMHEQYF. The DNA reads TGTGCCAGCAGCTTACGGGCTATGCACGAGCAGTACTTC.